Listed below are T cell receptor beta chains from one sample, sequenced in a study of blood T cell repertoires in COVID-19. Only in-frame clones appear in the TCRdb table, and some are missing; sequencing was by immunoSEQ multiplex PCR. The table lists under 150,000 clones, roughly four fifths of them singletons, with roughly 9% in the top ten. Sequenced material: peripheral blood. The receptors were sampled from a woman aged 50 to 65 with active or convalescent COVID-19. Both conserved end residues are part of each CDR3. The D gene is left open where the match is weak. For some rows the clone size is stated as once, few or many, or as a class when expanded; others skip it.

size	V	J	D	DNA	CDR3
many	TRBV9	TRBJ2-1	TRBD2	TGTGCCAGCAGCTCGCGGACTAGCGGGACTCGGAATGAGCAGTTCTTC	CASSSRTSGTRNEQFF
NA	TRBV30	TRBJ1-4	NA	TGTGCCTGGAGTGGGGGGGTCCCTAATGAAAAACTGTTTTTT	CAWSGGVPNEKLFF
NA	TRBV4-2	TRBJ1-6	TRBD1	TGTGCCAGCAGCCAAGAGGCGACAGGGTCCTATAATTCACCCCTCCACTTT	CASSQEATGSYNSPLHF
NA	TRBV29-1	TRBJ2-5	NA	TGCAGCGTTGTAGGTAGCCGGGGAAGAGAGACCCAGTACTTC	CSVVGSRGRETQYF
NA	TRBV5-1	TRBJ1-4	TRBD1	TGCGCCAGCAGCCATACAGGGGGCTCGGATGAAAAACTGTTTTTT	CASSHTGGSDEKLFF
few	TRBV7-2	TRBJ2-5	TRBD2	TGTGCCAGCAGCTCTAGCGGGGGCCCTGATCTGGAGACCCAGTACTTC	CASSSSGGPDLETQYF
once	TRBV7-2	TRBJ1-5	NA	TGTGCCAGCAGCTTAGTAGCGGTTTATAGCAATCAGCCCCAGCATTTT	CASSLVAVYSNQPQHF
NA	TRBV28	TRBJ1-3	NA	TGTGCCAGCAGTATGGGGGGTACTACTGGAAACACCATATATTTT	CASSMGGTTGNTIYF
NA	TRBV18	TRBJ1-3	NA	TGTGCCAGCTCACCACTACAGGGAAGGGACTCTGGAAACACCATATATTTT	CASSPLQGRDSGNTIYF
NA	TRBV14	TRBJ2-5	NA	TGTGCCAGCAGCCAAGGGATAACAGGGTCACAGTACTTC	CASSQGITGSQYF
NA	TRBV7-2	TRBJ1-5	NA	TGTGCCAGCAGCCCACGACAGGAGTACCAGCCCCAGCATTTT	CASSPRQEYQPQHF
NA	TRBV18	TRBJ2-7	TRBD2	TGTGCCAGCTCACCGAGGACTAGCGGGACCTACGAGCAGTACTTC	CASSPRTSGTYEQYF
NA	TRBV6-2/TRBV6-3	TRBJ2-1	TRBD1	TGTGCCAGCAGCCCCCTCCGGGACAGGGGCAATGAGCAGTTCTTC	CASSPLRDRGNEQFF
NA	TRBV19	TRBJ1-1	NA	TGTGCCAGTAGTTTAACATCGACAGGGAACACTGAAGCTTTCTTT	CASSLTSTGNTEAFF
NA	TRBV9	TRBJ1-4	NA	TGTGCCAGCAGCTCTACAGGGTCAACTAATGAAAAACTGTTTTTT	CASSSTGSTNEKLFF
few	TRBV28	TRBJ1-6	NA	TGTGCCAGCAGTCCCCCAACGGTGACCCTCCACTTT	CASSPPTVTLHF
NA	TRBV5-1	TRBJ1-2	TRBD1	TGCGCCAGCAGCTTGACAGACAGGGGGCATGGCTACACCTTC	CASSLTDRGHGYTF
few	TRBV4-3	TRBJ1-2	NA	TGCGCCAGCAGCCAGGGGGCTACCTATGGCTACACCTTC	CASSQGATYGYTF
NA	TRBV28	TRBJ1-1	NA	TGTGCCAGCAGCAACGAGAGGCAGAACGCTGAAGCTTTCTTT	CASSNERQNAEAFF
NA	TRBV7-3	TRBJ2-1	NA	TGTGCCAGCAGCCAAACGGACGGACAGAGCTCCTACAATGAGCAGTTCTTC	CASSQTDGQSSYNEQFF
NA	TRBV6-5	TRBJ2-4	NA	TGTGCCAGCAGCGACTTAGCCAAAAACATTCAGTACTTC	CASSDLAKNIQYF
NA	TRBV6-2/TRBV6-3	TRBJ2-2	NA	TGTGCCAGCAGTTCGGACAGCGCTTCGAACACCGGGGAGCTGTTTTTT	CASSSDSASNTGELFF
NA	TRBV27	TRBJ1-1	TRBD1	TGTGCCAGCAGTTTATGGGGACAGGGGGCCAACACTGAAGCTTTCTTT	CASSLWGQGANTEAFF
NA	TRBV3-1/TRBV3-2	TRBJ1-1	TRBD1	TGTGCCAGCAGCCAAGTCCCGGGACAGATTGAAGCTTTCTTT	CASSQVPGQIEAFF
NA	TRBV4-3	TRBJ1-4	TRBD1	TGCGCCAGCAGCCTCTCGCGGACAGGGACAAATGAAAAACTGTTTTTT	CASSLSRTGTNEKLFF
few	TRBV27	TRBJ2-4	TRBD1	TGTGCCAGCAGTCCAATTACAGGGGACAAAAACATTCAGTACTTC	CASSPITGDKNIQYF
NA	TRBV6-5	TRBJ1-5	NA	TGTGCCAGCAGTTCCCGGGTTTATAGCAATCAGCCCCAGCATTTT	CASSSRVYSNQPQHF
once	TRBV7-2	TRBJ1-1	NA	TGTGCCAGCAGCTTAGCGAATTCCAGGGCTGACACTGAAGCTTTCTTT	CASSLANSRADTEAFF
once	TRBV18	TRBJ1-2	NA	TGTGCCAGCTCACCGATAAATGGGGCAAACTATGGCTACACCTTC	CASSPINGANYGYTF
few	TRBV7-2	TRBJ1-3	TRBD1	TGTGCCAGCAGCCTCGACAGGGGCTCTGGAAACACCATATATTTT	CASSLDRGSGNTIYF
few	TRBV2	TRBJ1-4	NA	TGTGCCAGCACCGACGGGGAAAAACTGTTTTTT	CASTDGEKLFF
many	TRBV7-2	TRBJ1-2	TRBD1	TGTGCCAGCAATCGACAGGGCGAACATGGCTACACCTTC	CASNRQGEHGYTF
NA	TRBV2	TRBJ1-2	TRBD1	TGTGCCAGCAGTCTCTCCCAACAGGGGATCTATGGCTACACCTTC	CASSLSQQGIYGYTF
NA	TRBV27	TRBJ2-7	TRBD2	TGTGCCAGCAGCCCCTCGACCGCGGGAGTAGGGTACGAGCAGTACTTC	CASSPSTAGVGYEQYF
NA	TRBV7-3	TRBJ2-3	TRBD2	TGTGCCAGCAGCCGTCTAGCGGGGGGTTCCACAGATACGCAGTATTTT	CASSRLAGGSTDTQYF
NA	TRBV11-2	TRBJ1-2	NA	TGTGCCAGCAGCTTCCGGGGGAACAATGGCTACACCTTC	CASSFRGNNGYTF
once	TRBV7-2	TRBJ2-7	TRBD1	TGTGCCAGCCGGGACAGGGGTACGATAGAGCAGTACTTC	CASRDRGTIEQYF
few	TRBV27	TRBJ2-5	TRBD1	TGTGCCAGCAGCCTAACCACAATCGACAGGGACCAAGAGACCCAGTACTTC	CASSLTTIDRDQETQYF
NA	TRBV6-6	TRBJ2-5	TRBD2	TGTGCCAGCAGTTACTCGACTAGCGGACGTGAGACCCAGTACTTC	CASSYSTSGRETQYF
NA	TRBV27	TRBJ2-7	TRBD1	TGTGCCAGCTCTATACCCGGGACAGGGGACAACGAGCAGTACTTC	CASSIPGTGDNEQYF
NA	TRBV7-8	TRBJ2-1	TRBD1	TGTGCCAGCAGCTTAGGGACAGGGGGCAATGAGCAGTTCTTC	CASSLGTGGNEQFF
once	TRBV30	TRBJ2-7	TRBD1	TGTGCCTGGAGGGGGACAGGGACCCCATCCTACGAGCAGTACTTC	CAWRGTGTPSYEQYF
NA	TRBV19	TRBJ2-7	TRBD1	TGTGCCAGTAGTCCGGACAGGGGGCTTTGGGAGCAGTACTTC	CASSPDRGLWEQYF
NA	TRBV5-6	TRBJ2-3	NA	TGTGCCAGCAGCTCTAGCGCCACAGATACGCAGTATTTT	CASSSSATDTQYF
NA	TRBV2	TRBJ1-5	TRBD1	TGTGCCAGCAGTGAAACGACAGGGAGCAATCAGCCCCAGCATTTT	CASSETTGSNQPQHF
NA	TRBV5-6	TRBJ1-1	TRBD1	TGTGCCAGCAGCCCGTGGGACAGGGCGAGAGACTTAAACACTGAAGCTTTCTTT	CASSPWDRARDLNTEAFF
NA	TRBV5-1	TRBJ2-1	TRBD2	TGCGCCAGCAGCTTGGGATGGGGTAGCGGGAGGGCCCGTGTGGATGAGCAGTTCTTC	CASSLGWGSGRARVDEQFF
NA	TRBV2	TRBJ2-4	NA	TGTGCCAGCAAACTAGGGGGGGGAGCCAAAAACATTCAGTACTTC	CASKLGGGAKNIQYF
NA	TRBV6-2/TRBV6-3	TRBJ1-1	NA	TGTGCCAGCAGTTACGGAGGGGCAGAAGCTTTCTTT	CASSYGGAEAFF
once	TRBV29-1	TRBJ2-7	TRBD1	TGCAGCGCTAAAGGGACGGGACAGACGACCGAGCAGTACTTC	CSAKGTGQTTEQYF
NA	TRBV4-1	TRBJ1-5	TRBD1	TGCGCCAGCAGCCAACCTGACAGGGGCGATCAGCCCCAGCATTTT	CASSQPDRGDQPQHF